Detailed here is one TCR beta chain. This record belongs to a study of blood T cell repertoires in COVID-19. Study summary: Some COVID-19 samples were acute and others convalescent; all came from the United States, Italy and Spain. From T cells, B-cell-depleted T cells, or PBMCs came the material, which was cDNA or gDNA.

Original processing notes: From reference gene primer amplification, estimates of nucleated cell counts were derived. Generated by immunoSEQ multiplex PCR, the TCRdb table keeps only in-frame clones and is missing some. The D gene and trimming were derived from the DNA, and the V and J assignments and clone size from that table. The sample has about 330,000 clones, around 90% seen once. This CDR3 has 15 amino acids. V was pared by 4 bases and J by 2 bases, with 11 bases between. CDR1 and CDR2 (germline): LNHNV, YYDKDF (reference sequence). The TCR was taken from a woman younger than 45 who had recovered from COVID-19. V usage is TRBV15 and J usage is TRBJ2-2, with no clear D. Sequencing input: PBMCs or T cells enriched from blood (not recorded which). CDR3 region: CATSTRSQNTGELFF. The CDR3 bases are TGTGCCACCAGCACGCGCTCTCAAAACACCGGGGAGCTGTTTTTT.